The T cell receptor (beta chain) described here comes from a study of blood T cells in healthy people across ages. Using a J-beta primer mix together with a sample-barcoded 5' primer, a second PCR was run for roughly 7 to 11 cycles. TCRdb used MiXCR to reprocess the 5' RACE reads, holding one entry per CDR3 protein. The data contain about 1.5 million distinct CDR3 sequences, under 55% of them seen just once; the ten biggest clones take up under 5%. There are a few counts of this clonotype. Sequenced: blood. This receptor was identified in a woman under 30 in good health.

The CDR3 spells CASSLNPDTNYGYTF. In DNA, the CDR3 is TGTGCCAGCAGTTTAAATCCTGATACTAACTATGGCTACACCTTC. The J gene is TRBJ1-2, the V gene TRBV12-3 or TRBV12-4; D is unclear. The CDR3 is made up of 15 amino acids. Trimming stripped 2 bases from V and 0 bases from J, with 10 bases between.